The sequence of this T cell receptor (beta chain) was determined in a study of beta chain features in type 1 diabetes. General study points: Insertion counts at VDJ junctions were lower in type 1 diabetes patients, who also showed more deletions there. PCR might pick shorter templates more often, in the same way for patients and controls. TCRB CDR3 length was moderately but significantly reduced in all four CD4+ subsets of Type 1 diabetes patients. Whether TCRB rearrangement is influenced by HLA type was left unresolved in this analysis.

Of note for this clone: Its specificity is unknown.

CDR1 and CDR2 (germline): LNHNV, YYDKDF (reference sequence). The CDR3 runs 16 residues. V was pared by 2 bases and J by 4 bases, with 10 bases of the junction left unmatched. Reverse transcribing all isolated RNA meant expressed TCRB transcripts were sequenced. The repertoire was sequenced with immunoSEQ multiplex PCR; TCRdb's copy has only in-frame clones and lacks some. The profile covers hundreds of thousands of clones, with 11% to 15% appearing a single time and just under 0.04% taken by the ten largest. The chain has TRBV15 and TRBJ2-7, with TRBD2 matching over 8 bases. This clonotype was obtained from a man younger than 35 with type 1 diabetes. Sequenced: naive CD4+ T cells from blood. For the CDR3, the DNA is TGTGCCACCAGCAGAACGGTCGGCGGGAGGCCGTACGAGCAGTACTTC. Translated: CATSRTVGGRPYEQYF. The full variable domain, its missing parts supplied by reference TRBV15 and TRBJ2-7, is DAMVIQNPRYQVTQFGKPVTLSCSQTLNHNVMYWYQQKSSQAPKLLFHYYDKDFNNEADTPDNFQSRRPNTSFCFLDIRSPGLGDTAMYLCATSRTVGGRPYEQYFGPGTRLTVT.